These 3 T cell receptor beta chains originate from one sample sequenced in a study of T cell changes during pregnancy in multiple sclerosis. Using immunoSEQ multiplex PCR, the repertoire was profiled, and TCRdb retains in-frame clones only, with some absent. Of 95,000 to 100,000 clones listed, more than 85% are singletons. Sequencing was performed on peripheral blood, taken in the second trimester of pregnancy. These receptors came from a female donor with multiple sclerosis, enrolled in a pregnancy study.

The chain links TRBV25-1 to TRBJ1-1; D call uncertain. CDR1 and CDR2 (germline): MGHDK, SYGVNS. This CDR3 has 14 amino acids. The germline V and J ends were trimmed by 4 bases and 2 bases, with 11 bases remaining between them. CDR3 protein: CASSAWGGNTEAFF. In DNA, the CDR3 is TGTGCCAGCAGTGCTTGGGGAGGCAACACTGAAGCTTTCTTT.

The count of this clone is one. V is TRBV7-9 and J is TRBJ2-7; 8 positions match TRBD1. CDR3 length: 16 amino acids. CDR1 is SEHNR, CDR2 FQNEAQ, per germline (reference sequence). V lost 4 bases to trimming and J lost 0 bases; unmatched junction nucleotides: 8. The DNA of the CDR3 is TGTGCCAGCAGCTCCCGAGCCGGGACAGGCTCCTACGAGCAGTACTTC. Encoded protein: CASSSRAGTGSYEQYF. Together with reference TRBV7-9 and TRBJ2-7, the CDR3 gives the full variable domain: DTGVSQNPRHKITKRGQNVTFRCDPISEHNRLYWYRQTLGQGPEFLTYFQNEAQLEKSRLLSDRFSAERPKGSFSTLEIQRTEQGDSAMYLCASSSRAGTGSYEQYFGPGTRLTVT.

This clone was seen once. This chain connects TRBV6-1 to TRBJ2-7, with a tentative D call TRBD2 (6 bases). The germline gives CDR1 MNHNS, CDR2 SASEGT. The CDR3 is made up of 15 amino acids. V was clipped by 3 bases and J by 2 bases, with 14 bases between them. The CDR3 nucleotides read TGTGCCAGCAGTGATCGCCACCGGGGGACCTACGAGCAGTACTTC. Translated, it gives CASSDRHRGTYEQYF.